The clone carrying this T cell receptor beta chain was seen more than once but under ten times. Antigen: not known. Germline and junction disagree at one end, which may indicate a read error. The record originates from a study of cytomegalovirus exposure and HLA in healthy donors. Broader study findings: Most CMV-associated TCR beta chains were later found to appear HLA-restricted. According to an earlier analysis, most TCR beta V segments yielded productive rearrangements about 90% or about 30% of the time.

Primers included in the PCR were 60 Vbeta and 13 Jbeta primers. Clones were sequenced by immunoSEQ multiplex PCR, and TCRdb holds only the in-frame ones, with some missing. The sample has tens of thousands of clones, about four fifths seen once; the top ten hold 2.1%. The TCR comes from a young man in good health and CMV-seronegative. The sample comprised PBMCs.

The CDR3 sequence: CASIRQGSFKNTQYF. CDR3 in DNA: TGTGCCAGCATACGACAGGGGTCTTTCAAAAACACTCAGTACTTC. The V gene is TRBV6-5, the J gene TRBJ2-4; 8 bases line up with TRBD1. This CDR3 comprises 15 residues. Germline CDR1 MNHEY, CDR2 SVGAGI.